Below, one TCR beta chain is given with its context. Its target is unknown. The data are from a study of human T cells and chemical hapten exposure. Overall study context: Patch tests delivered 0.01% DPC to the upper back and were evaluated at 6 days. Study observations and caveats: Relative to control repertoires, expanded TCRs gave rise to significantly more large CDR3 similarity clusters.

The CDR3 has 15 residues. The V gene's germline CDR1 is LGHNA and CDR2 YNFKEQ. Trimming took off 1 base at V and 0 bases at J, with 7 bases between the two ends. TCRdb reanalysed the RACE reads using MiXCR and keeps one entry per CDR3 protein. The table lists approximately 90,000 distinct CDR3 sequences, around 25% of them singletons. Time point reported: patch test 3, about 24 weeks after DPC sensitization. As to treatment: therapeutic diphenylcyclopropenone sensitization with weekly scalp DPC. The receptor was derived from a man in his forties with alopecia areata. Some clones in this sample may be carry-over from other donors' samples. The input for sequencing was whole blood, taken in connection with sensitization to the hapten diphenylcyclopropenone (DPC). This chain links TRBV4-2 with TRBJ1-3; maybe TRBD1 (6 bases). CDR3 bases: TGTGCCAGCAGCCAAGTGGACAGCTCTGGAAACACCATATATTTT. Amino acid sequence: CASSQVDSSGNTIYF.